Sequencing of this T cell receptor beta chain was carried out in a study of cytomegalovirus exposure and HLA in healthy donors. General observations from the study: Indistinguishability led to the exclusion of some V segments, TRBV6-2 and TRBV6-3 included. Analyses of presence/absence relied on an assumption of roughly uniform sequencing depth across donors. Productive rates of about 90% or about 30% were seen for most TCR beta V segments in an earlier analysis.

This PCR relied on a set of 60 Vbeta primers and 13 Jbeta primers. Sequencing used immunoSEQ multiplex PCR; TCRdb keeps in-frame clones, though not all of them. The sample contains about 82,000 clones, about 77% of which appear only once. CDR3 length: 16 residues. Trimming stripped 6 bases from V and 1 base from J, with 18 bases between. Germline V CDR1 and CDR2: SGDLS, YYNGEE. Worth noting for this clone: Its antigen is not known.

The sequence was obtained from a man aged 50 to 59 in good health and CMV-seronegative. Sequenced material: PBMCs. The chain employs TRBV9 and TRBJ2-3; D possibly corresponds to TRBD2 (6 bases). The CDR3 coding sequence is TGTGCCAGCACCCCAGGGAGGAGCGGAGGCACAGATACGCAGTATTTT. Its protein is CASTPGRSGGTDTQYF.